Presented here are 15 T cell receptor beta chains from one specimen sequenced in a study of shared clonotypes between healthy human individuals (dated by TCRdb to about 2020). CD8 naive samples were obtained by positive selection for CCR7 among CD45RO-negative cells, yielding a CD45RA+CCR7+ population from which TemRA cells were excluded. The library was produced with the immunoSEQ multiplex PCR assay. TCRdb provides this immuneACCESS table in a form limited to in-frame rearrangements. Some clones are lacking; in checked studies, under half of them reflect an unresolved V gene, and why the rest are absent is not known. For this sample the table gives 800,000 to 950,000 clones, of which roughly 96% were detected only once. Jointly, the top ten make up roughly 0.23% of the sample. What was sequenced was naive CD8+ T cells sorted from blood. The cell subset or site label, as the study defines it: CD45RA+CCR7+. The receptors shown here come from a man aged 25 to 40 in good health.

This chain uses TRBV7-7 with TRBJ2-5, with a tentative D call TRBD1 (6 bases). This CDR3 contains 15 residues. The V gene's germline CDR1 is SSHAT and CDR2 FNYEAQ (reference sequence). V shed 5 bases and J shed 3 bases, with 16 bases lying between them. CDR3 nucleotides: TGTGCCAGCAGCCGCTCTGCAGGGGTGGAAGAGACCCAGTACTTC. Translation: CASSRSAGVEETQYF.

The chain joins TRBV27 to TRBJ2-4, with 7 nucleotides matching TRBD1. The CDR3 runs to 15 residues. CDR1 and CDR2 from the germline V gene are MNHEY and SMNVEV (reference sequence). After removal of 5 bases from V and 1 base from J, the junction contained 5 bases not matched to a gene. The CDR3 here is CASSDTTGAKNIQYF. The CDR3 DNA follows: TGTGCCAGCAGTGATACGACAGGGGCCAAAAACATTCAGTACTTC.

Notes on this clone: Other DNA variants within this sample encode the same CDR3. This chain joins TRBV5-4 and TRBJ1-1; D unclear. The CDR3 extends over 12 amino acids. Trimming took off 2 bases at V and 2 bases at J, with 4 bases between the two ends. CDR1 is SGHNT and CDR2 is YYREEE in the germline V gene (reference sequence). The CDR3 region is CASSFGNTEAFF. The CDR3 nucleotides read TGTGCCAGCAGCTTCGGAAACACTGAAGCTTTCTTT.

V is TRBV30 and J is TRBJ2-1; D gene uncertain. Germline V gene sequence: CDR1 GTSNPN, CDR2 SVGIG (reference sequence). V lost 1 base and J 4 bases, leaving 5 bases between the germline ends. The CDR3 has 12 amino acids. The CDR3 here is CAWSDEYNEQFF. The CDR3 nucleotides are TGTGCCTGGAGTGACGAATACAATGAGCAGTTCTTC.

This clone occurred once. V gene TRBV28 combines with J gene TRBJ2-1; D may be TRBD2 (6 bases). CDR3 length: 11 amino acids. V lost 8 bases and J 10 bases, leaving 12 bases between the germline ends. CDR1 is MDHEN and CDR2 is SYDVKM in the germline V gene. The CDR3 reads CASQRGGEQFF. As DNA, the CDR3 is TGTGCCAGCCAGAGGGGAGGCGAGCAGTTCTTC.

The CDR3 spells CAWSGGDTPYEQYF. The CDR3 DNA is TGTGCCTGGAGCGGGGGGGATACCCCCTACGAGCAGTACTTC. This rearrangement joins TRBV30 to TRBJ2-7, with 8 bases matching TRBD2. The V gene's germline CDR1 is GTSNPN and CDR2 SVGIG (reference sequence). Trimming at V came to 3 bases and at J to 2 bases, leaving 6 bases not matched to a gene. CDR3 size: 14 residues.

The CDR3 DNA follows: TGTGCCAGCAGCTTCCGGGGGTCGACCTACGAGCAGTACTTC. Its translation: CASSFRGSTYEQYF. The chain couples TRBV7-9 to TRBJ2-7; D might be TRBD2 (6 bases). The germline V gene has CDR1 SEHNR and CDR2 FQNEAQ (reference sequence). The CDR3 has 14 residues. Trimming cost V 3 bases and J 2 bases, with 11 bases left between them.

The CDR3 DNA sequence: TGTGCCAGCAGTTTTTCGACAGGGTGGTATGGCTACACCTTC. Encoded protein: CASSFSTGWYGYTF. The genes are TRBV27 and TRBJ1-2, with 7 bases that match TRBD1. The junction had 6 bases not matched to a gene; V was cut back by 3 bases and J by 5 bases. The CDR3 sequence is 14 residues long. The germline V gene encodes CDR1 MNHEY and CDR2 SMNVEV (reference sequence).

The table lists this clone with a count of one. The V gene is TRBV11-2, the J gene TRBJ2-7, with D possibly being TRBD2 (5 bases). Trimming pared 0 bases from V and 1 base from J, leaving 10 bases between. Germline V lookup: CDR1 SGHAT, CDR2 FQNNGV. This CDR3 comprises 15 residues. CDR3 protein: CASSLEGRGSYEQYF. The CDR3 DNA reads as TGTGCCAGCAGCTTAGAGGGCAGAGGGTCCTACGAGCAGTACTTC.

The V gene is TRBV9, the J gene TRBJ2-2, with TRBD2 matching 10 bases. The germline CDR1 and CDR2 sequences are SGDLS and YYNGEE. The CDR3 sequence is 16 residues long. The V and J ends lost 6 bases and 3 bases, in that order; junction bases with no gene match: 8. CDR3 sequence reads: CASTEGLAGDTGELFF. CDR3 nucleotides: TGTGCCAGCACCGAGGGGCTAGCGGGAGACACCGGGGAGCTGTTTTTT.

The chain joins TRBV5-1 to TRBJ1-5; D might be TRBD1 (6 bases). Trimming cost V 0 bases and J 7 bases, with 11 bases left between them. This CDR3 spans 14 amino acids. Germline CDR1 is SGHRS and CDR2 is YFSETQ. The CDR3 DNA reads TGCGCCAGCAGCTTGGAAGGGGGGCTCCAGCCCCAGCATTTT. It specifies CASSLEGGLQPQHF.

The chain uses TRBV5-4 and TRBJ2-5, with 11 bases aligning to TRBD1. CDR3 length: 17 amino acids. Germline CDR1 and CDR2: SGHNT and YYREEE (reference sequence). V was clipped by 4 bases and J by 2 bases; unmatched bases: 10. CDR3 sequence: CASSLGTGGVEQETQYF. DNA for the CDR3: TGTGCCAGCAGCCTCGGGACAGGGGGAGTGGAGCAAGAGACCCAGTACTTC.

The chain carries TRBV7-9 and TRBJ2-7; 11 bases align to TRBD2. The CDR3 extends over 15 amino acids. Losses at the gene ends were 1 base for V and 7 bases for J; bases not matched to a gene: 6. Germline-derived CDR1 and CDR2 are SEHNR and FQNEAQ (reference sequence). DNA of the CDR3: TGTGCCAGCAGCTTAGGGACTAGCGGGTGGCGGGAGCAGTACTTC. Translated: CASSLGTSGWREQYF.

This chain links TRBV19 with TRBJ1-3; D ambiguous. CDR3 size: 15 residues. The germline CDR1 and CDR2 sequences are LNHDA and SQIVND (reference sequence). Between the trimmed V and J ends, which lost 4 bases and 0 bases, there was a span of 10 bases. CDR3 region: CASSTDGNSGNTIYF. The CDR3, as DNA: TGTGCCAGTAGTACCGACGGAAACTCTGGAAACACCATATATTTT.

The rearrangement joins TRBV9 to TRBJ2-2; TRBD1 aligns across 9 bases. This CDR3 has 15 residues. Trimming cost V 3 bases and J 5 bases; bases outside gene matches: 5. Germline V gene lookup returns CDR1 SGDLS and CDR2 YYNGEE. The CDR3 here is CASSDRGQGTGELFF. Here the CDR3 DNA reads TGTGCCAGCAGCGACAGGGGGCAAGGTACCGGGGAGCTGTTTTTT.